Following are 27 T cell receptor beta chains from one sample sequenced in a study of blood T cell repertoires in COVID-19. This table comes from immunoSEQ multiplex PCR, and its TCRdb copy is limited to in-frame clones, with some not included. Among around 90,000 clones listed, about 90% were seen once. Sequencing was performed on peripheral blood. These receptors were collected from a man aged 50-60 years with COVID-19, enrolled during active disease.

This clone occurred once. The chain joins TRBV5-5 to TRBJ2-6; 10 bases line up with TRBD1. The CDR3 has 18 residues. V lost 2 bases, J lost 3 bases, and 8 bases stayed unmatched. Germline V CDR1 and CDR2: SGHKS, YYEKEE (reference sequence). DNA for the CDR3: TGTGCCAGCAGCTTTCCGGGACAGGGGTTGAGTGGGGCCAACGTCCTGACTTTC. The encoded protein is CASSFPGQGLSGANVLTF. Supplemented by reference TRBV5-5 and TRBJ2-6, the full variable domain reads DAGVTQSPTHLIKTRGQQVTLRCSPISGHKSVSWYQQVLGQGPQFIFQYYEKEERGRGNFPDRFSARQFPNYSSELNVNALLLGDSALYLCASSFPGQGLSGANVLTFGAGSRLTVL.

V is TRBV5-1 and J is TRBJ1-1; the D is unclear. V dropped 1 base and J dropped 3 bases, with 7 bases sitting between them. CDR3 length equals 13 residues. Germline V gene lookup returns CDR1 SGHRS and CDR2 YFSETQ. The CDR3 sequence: CASSLLAYTEAFF. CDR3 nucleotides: TGCGCCAGCAGCTTGTTAGCATACACTGAAGCTTTCTTT.

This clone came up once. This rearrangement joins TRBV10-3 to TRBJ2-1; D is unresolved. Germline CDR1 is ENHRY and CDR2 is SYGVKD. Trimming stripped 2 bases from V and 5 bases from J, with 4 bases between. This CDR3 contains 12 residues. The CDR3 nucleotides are TGTGCCATCAGTGAGACTGACAATGAGCAGTTCTTC. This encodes CAISETDNEQFF.

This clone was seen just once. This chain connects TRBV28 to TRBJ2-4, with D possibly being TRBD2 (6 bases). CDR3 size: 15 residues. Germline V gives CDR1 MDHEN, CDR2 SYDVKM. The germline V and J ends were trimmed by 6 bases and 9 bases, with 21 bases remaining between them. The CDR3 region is CASRGTGTQGFIQYF. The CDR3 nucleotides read TGTGCCAGCAGGGGGACCGGGACTCAGGGATTCATTCAGTACTTC.

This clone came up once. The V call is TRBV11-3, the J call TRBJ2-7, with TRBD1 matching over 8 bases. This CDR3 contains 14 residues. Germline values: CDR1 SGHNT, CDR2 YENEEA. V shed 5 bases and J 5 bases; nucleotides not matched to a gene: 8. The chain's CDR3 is CASSLTGGWDEQYF. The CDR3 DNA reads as TGTGCCAGCAGCCTTACAGGGGGATGGGACGAGCAGTACTTC.

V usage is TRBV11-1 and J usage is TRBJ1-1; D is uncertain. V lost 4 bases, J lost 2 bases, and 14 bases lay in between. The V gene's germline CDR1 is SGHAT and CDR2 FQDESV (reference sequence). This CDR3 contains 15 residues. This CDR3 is CASSSTPLRNTEAFF. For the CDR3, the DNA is TGTGCCAGCAGCTCCACCCCCCTGCGTAACACTGAAGCTTTCTTT.

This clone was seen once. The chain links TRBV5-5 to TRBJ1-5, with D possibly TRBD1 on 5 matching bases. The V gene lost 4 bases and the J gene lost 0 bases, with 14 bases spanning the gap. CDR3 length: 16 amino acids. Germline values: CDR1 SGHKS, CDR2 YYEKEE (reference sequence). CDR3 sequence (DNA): TGTGCCAGCAGCCCGTCGACGGGGGATAGCAATCAGCCCCAGCATTTT. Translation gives CASSPSTGDSNQPQHF.

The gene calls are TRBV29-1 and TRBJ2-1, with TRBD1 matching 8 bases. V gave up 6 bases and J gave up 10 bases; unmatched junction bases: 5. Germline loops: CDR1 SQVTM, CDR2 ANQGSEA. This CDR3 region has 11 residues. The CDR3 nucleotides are TGCAGCGTCCGGACAGGGCCGGAGCAGTTCTTC. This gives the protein CSVRTGPEQFF.

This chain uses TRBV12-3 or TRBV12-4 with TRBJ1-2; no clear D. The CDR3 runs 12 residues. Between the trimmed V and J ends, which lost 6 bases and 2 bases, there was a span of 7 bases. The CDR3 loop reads CASSLRNYGYTF. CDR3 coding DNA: TGTGCCAGCAGCCTCCGGAACTATGGCTACACCTTC.

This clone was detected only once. The CDR3 loop reads CATRDSRNSPLHF. The CDR3 nucleotides read TGTGCCACCCGGGACAGCCGGAATTCACCCCTCCACTTT. The chain links TRBV2 to TRBJ1-6; 7 nucleotides line up with TRBD1. The CDR3 is made up of 13 amino acids. After removal of 10 bases from V and 7 bases from J, the junction contained 7 bases not matched to a gene. Per the germline V gene, CDR1 is SNHLY and CDR2 is FYNNEI. Combining the CDR3 with reference TRBV2 and TRBJ1-6 gives the whole variable domain EPEVTQTPSHQVTQMGQEVILRCVPISNHLYFYWYRQILGQKVEFLVSFYNNEISEKSEIFDDQFSVERPDGSNFTLKIRSTKLEDSAMYFCATRDSRNSPLHFGNGTRLTVT.

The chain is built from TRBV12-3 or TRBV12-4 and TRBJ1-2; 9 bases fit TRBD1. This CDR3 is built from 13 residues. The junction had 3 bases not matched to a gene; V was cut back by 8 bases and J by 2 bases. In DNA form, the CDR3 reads TGTGCCAGCTCAGGACAGGGGAACTATGGCTACACCTTC. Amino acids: CASSGQGNYGYTF.

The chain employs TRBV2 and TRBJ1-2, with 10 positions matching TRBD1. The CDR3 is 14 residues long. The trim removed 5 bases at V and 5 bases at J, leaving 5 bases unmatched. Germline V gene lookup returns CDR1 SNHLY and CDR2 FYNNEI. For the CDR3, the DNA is TGTGCCAGCAGTTCGGGACAGGGGATGTATGGCTACACCTTC. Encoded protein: CASSSGQGMYGYTF.

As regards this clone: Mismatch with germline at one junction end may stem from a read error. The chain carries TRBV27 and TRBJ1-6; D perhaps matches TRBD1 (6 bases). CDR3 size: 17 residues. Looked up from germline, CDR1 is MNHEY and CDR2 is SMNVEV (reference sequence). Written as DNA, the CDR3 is TGTGCCAGCAGCTTATCTCTGGACAGCTCCTATAATTCACCCCTCCACTTT. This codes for CASSLSLDSSYNSPLHF.

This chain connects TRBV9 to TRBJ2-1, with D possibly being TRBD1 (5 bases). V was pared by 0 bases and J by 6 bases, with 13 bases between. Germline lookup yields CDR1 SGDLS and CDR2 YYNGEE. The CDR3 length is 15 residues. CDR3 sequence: CASSVGGHTTNEQFF. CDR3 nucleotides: TGTGCCAGCAGCGTAGGGGGCCATACCACCAATGAGCAGTTCTTC.

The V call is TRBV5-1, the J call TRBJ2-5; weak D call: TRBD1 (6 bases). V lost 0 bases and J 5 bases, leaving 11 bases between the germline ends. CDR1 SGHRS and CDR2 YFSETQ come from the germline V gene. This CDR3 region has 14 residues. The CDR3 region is CASSLGPGDETQYF. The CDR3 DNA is TGCGCCAGCAGCTTGGGTCCAGGGGATGAGACCCAGTACTTC.

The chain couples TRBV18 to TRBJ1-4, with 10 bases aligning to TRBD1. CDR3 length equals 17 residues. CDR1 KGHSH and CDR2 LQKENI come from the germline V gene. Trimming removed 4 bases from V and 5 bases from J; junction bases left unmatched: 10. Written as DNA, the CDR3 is TGTGCCAGCTCACGCGGTCGGGACAGGGGTGCGAATGAAAAACTGTTTTTT. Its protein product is CASSRGRDRGANEKLFF. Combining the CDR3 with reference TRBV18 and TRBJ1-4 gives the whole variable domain NAGVMQNPRHLVRRRGQEARLRCSPMKGHSHVYWYRQLPEEGLKFMVYLQKENIIDESGMPKERFSAEFPKEGPSILRIQQVVRGDSAAYFCASSRGRDRGANEKLFFGSGTQLSVL.

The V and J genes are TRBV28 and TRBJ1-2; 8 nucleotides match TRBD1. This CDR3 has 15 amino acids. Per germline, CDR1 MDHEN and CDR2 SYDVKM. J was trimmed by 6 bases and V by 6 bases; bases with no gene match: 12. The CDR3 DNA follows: TGTGCCAGCAGAGTTCTGACCGGGACAGGTGATGGCTACACCTTC. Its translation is CASRVLTGTGDGYTF.

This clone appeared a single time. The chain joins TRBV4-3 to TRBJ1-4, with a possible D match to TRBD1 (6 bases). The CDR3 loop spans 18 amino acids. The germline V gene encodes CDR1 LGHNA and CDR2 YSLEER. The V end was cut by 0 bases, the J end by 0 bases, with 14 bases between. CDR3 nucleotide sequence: TGCGCCAGCAGCCAAGATCGAACAGGGCTAGCAACTAATGAAAAACTGTTTTTT. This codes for CASSQDRTGLATNEKLFF.

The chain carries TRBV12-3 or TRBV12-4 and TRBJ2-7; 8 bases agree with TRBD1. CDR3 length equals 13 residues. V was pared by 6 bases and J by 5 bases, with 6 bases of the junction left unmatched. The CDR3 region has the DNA TGTGCCAGCAGGCGAGGACAGGGCGACGAGCAGTACTTC. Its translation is CASRRGQGDEQYF.

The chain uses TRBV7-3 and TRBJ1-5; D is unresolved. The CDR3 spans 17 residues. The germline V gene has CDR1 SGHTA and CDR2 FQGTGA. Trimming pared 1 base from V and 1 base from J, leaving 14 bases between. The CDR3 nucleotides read TGTGCCAGCAGCTTAAGGAGCCGAACGTGGAGCAATCAGCCCCAGCATTTT. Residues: CASSLRSRTWSNQPQHF.

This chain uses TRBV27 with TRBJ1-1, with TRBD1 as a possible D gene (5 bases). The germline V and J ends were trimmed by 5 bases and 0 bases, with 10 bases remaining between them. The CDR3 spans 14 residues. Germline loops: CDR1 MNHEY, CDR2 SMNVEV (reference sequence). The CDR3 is CASSRPGVNTEAFF. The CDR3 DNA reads TGTGCCAGCAGTAGACCGGGGGTGAACACTGAAGCTTTCTTT.

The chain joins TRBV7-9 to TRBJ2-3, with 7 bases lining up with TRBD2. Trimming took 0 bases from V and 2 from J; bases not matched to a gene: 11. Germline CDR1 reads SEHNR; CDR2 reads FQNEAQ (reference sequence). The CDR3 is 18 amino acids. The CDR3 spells CASSLATLARGNTDTQYF. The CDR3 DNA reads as TGTGCCAGCAGCTTAGCCACGTTAGCGCGGGGGAACACAGATACGCAGTATTTT.

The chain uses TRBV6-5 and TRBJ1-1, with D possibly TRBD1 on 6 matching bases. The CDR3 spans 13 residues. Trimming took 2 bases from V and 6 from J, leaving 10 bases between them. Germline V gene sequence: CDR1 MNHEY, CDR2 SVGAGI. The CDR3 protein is CASSYVQGSEAFF. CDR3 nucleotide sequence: TGTGCCAGCAGTTACGTACAGGGATCTGAAGCTTTCTTT.

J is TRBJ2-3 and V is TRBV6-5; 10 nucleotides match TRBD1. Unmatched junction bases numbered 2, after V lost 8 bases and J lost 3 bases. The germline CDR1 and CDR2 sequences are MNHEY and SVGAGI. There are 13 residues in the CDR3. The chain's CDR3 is CASDRGLTDTQYF. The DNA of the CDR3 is TGTGCCAGCGACAGGGGGCTAACAGATACGCAGTATTTT.

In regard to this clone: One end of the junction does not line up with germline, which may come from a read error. CDR3: CASSPSPGSGNTIYF. Here the CDR3 DNA reads TGTGCTAGCAGCCCAAGTCCAGGCTCTGGAAACACCATATATTTT. The rearrangement uses TRBV7-7 and TRBJ1-3; D call uncertain. The CDR3 runs 15 residues. Germline V lookup: CDR1 SSHAT, CDR2 FNYEAQ (reference sequence). Full variable domain (outside the CDR3, taken from reference TRBV7-7 and TRBJ1-3): GAGVSQSPRYKVTKRGQDVTLRCDPISSHATLYWYQQALGQGPEFLTYFNYEAQPDKSGLPSDRFSAERPEGSISTLTIQRTEQRDSAMYRCASSPSPGSGNTIYFGEGSWLTVV.

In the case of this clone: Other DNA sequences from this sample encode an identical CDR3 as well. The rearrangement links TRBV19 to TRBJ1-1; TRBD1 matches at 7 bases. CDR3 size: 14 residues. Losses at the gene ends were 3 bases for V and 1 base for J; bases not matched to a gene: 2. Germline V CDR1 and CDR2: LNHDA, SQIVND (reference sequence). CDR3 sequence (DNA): TGTGCCAGTAGTATCGGGGACAGGAACACTGAAGCTTTCTTT. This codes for CASSIGDRNTEAFF.

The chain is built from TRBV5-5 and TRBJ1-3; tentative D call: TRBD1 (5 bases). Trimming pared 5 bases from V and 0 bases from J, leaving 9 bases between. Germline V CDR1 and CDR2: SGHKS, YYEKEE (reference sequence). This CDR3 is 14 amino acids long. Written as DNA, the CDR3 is TGTGCCAGCAGTCCGGGGGGCTCTGGAAACACCATATATTTT. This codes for CASSPGGSGNTIYF.